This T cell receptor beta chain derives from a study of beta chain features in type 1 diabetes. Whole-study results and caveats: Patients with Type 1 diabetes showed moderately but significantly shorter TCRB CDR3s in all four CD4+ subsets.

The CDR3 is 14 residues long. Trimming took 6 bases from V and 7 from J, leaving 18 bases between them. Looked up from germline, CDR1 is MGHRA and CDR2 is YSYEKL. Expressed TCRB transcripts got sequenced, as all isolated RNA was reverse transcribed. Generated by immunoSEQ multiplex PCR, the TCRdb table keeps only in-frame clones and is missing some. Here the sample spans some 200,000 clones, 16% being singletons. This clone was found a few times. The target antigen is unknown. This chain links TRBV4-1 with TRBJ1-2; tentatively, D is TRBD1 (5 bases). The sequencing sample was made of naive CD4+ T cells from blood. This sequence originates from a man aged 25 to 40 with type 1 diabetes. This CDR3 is CASSPLGALLGYTF. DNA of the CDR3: TGCGCCAGCAGTCCCTTAGGGGCTCTCCTTGGCTACACCTTC.